Sequencing of this TCR beta chain was carried out in a study of CD8+ T cells in alopecia areata. Stated treatment: oral pan-JAK inhibitor, 5-10 mg twice daily. Sorting of PBMCs yielded the CD4+ and CD8+ T cells. Reverse transcription of extracted RNA yielded cDNA, which provided the sequencing template. Profiled with immunoSEQ multiplex PCR; TCRdb holds only in-frame clones, not every one. The data hold approximately 200,000 clones, with around 60% observed a single time. Germline CDR1 is SQVTM and CDR2 is ANQGSEA. The CDR3 loop spans 12 amino acids. V shed 5 bases and J 6 bases; nucleotides not matched to a gene: 5. This clone was observed once. Antigen unknown. Notes on the study in general: Among the top 100, expanded CD8+ clones, as well as scalp clonality, were significantly decreased by tofacitinib.

The V gene is TRBV29-1, the J gene TRBJ1-2, with 8 bases that match TRBD1. The TCR comes from a human donor with alopecia areata. This specimen consisted of CD4+ T cells sorted from blood, obtained at week 4, from a patient treated with tofacitinib. The CDR3 bases are TGCAGCGTTACTGGACAGGGTCATGGCTACACCTTC. Its protein is CSVTGQGHGYTF.